These T cell receptor beta chains were read from a single sample in a study of blood T cells in healthy people across ages. Each CDR3 protein gets one entry after TCRdb re-called the 5' RACE reads with MiXCR. The sample includes approximately 400,000 distinct CDR3 sequences, more than 45% of them seen just once. Specimen: blood. The receptors originated from a man aged 60 to 75 in good health. CDR3s include the opening cysteine and the closing phenylalanine or tryptophan. The order of the fields is J gene, clone size, D gene, V gene, CDR3 protein, CDR3 DNA. A D gene is named only where the DNA matches it firmly. Size tells how often a clone was seen (once, few, many) or the class of an expanded clone, and some rows leave it out.

J gene: TRBJ1-2
clone size: NA
D gene: NA
V gene: TRBV11-2
CDR3 protein: CASSLDMGGYGYTF
CDR3 DNA: TGTGCCAGCAGCTTAGATATGGGAGGGTATGGCTACACCTTC

J gene: TRBJ2-5
clone size: few
D gene: NA
V gene: TRBV7-8
CDR3 protein: CASSARRQVKETQYF
CDR3 DNA: TGTGCCAGCAGCGCAAGACGGCAGGTTAAAGAGACCCAGTACTTC

J gene: TRBJ1-2
clone size: NA
D gene: TRBD1
V gene: TRBV6-1
CDR3 protein: CASSEVGTDFTVGYTF
CDR3 DNA: TGTGCCAGCAGTGAAGTGGGGACAGATTTTACGGTTGGCTACACCTTC

J gene: TRBJ2-5
clone size: NA
D gene: NA
V gene: TRBV6-2/TRBV6-3
CDR3 protein: CASSSWGFGGEETQYF
CDR3 DNA: TGTGCCAGCAGTTCCTGGGGCTTCGGTGGGGAAGAGACCCAGTACTTC

J gene: TRBJ1-6
clone size: few
D gene: TRBD1
V gene: TRBV25-1
CDR3 protein: CASRRDRVASPLHF
CDR3 DNA: TGTGCCAGCAGGAGGGACAGGGTGGCTTCACCCCTCCACTTT

J gene: TRBJ2-3
clone size: few
D gene: NA
V gene: TRBV6-5
CDR3 protein: CASSYGGGVPQYF
CDR3 DNA: TGTGCCAGCAGTTACGGGGGCGGGGTGCCGCAGTATTTT

J gene: TRBJ2-7
clone size: few
D gene: TRBD1
V gene: TRBV28
CDR3 protein: CASTTPQGARYEQYF
CDR3 DNA: TGTGCCAGCACCACTCCACAGGGGGCCCGCTACGAGCAGTACTTC

J gene: TRBJ1-2
clone size: once
D gene: TRBD1
V gene: TRBV6-2/TRBV6-3
CDR3 protein: CASSYTGTGYGYTF
CDR3 DNA: TGTGCCAGCAGTTACACTGGGACAGGCTATGGCTACACCTTC

J gene: TRBJ1-6
clone size: NA
D gene: NA
V gene: TRBV7-2
CDR3 protein: CASSLKNAGNSPLHF
CDR3 DNA: TGTGCCAGCAGCTTAAAGAACGCAGGCAATTCACCCCTCCACTTT

J gene: TRBJ1-5
clone size: NA
D gene: TRBD1
V gene: TRBV15
CDR3 protein: CATSRVEGGSSQPQHF
CDR3 DNA: TGTGCCACCAGCAGAGTCGAAGGGGGCTCGAGTCAGCCCCAGCATTTT

J gene: TRBJ2-3
clone size: many
D gene: TRBD2
V gene: TRBV5-5
CDR3 protein: CASSSGWLAGLTDTQYF
CDR3 DNA: TGTGCCAGCAGTTCAGGATGGCTAGCGGGCCTCACAGATACGCAGTATTTT

J gene: TRBJ2-7
clone size: NA
D gene: NA
V gene: TRBV5-1
CDR3 protein: CASSWASTSEQYF
CDR3 DNA: TGCGCCAGCAGCTGGGCCTCGACTAGCGAGCAGTACTTC

J gene: TRBJ2-7
clone size: many
D gene: NA
V gene: TRBV27
CDR3 protein: CASSLSSGAPGSEQYF
CDR3 DNA: TGTGCCAGCAGCTTATCTTCGGGGGCCCCGGGGAGCGAGCAGTACTTC

J gene: TRBJ2-1
clone size: NA
D gene: TRBD2
V gene: TRBV5-1
CDR3 protein: CASSPAGARYNEQFF
CDR3 DNA: TGCGCCAGCAGCCCAGCGGGGGCCCGTTACAATGAGCAGTTCTTC

J gene: TRBJ1-4
clone size: few
D gene: NA
V gene: TRBV6-1
CDR3 protein: CASREKEKLFF
CDR3 DNA: TGTGCCAGCAGAGAAAAGGAAAAACTGTTTTTT

J gene: TRBJ2-5
clone size: NA
D gene: TRBD1
V gene: TRBV7-2
CDR3 protein: CASSTDRVQETQYF
CDR3 DNA: TGTGCCAGCAGCACCGACAGGGTTCAAGAGACCCAGTACTTC